The 31 T cell receptor beta chains below come from one sample, sequenced in a study of cytomegalovirus exposure and HLA in healthy donors. Libraries were prepared by immunoSEQ multiplex PCR; TCRdb keeps only in-frame clonotypes and omits some of them. In the table there are under 300,000 clones, 75% to 90% of which are singletons. The sequenced sample was PBMCs. The receptor set was obtained from a woman in her twenties or thirties in good health and CMV-seropositive.

The gene calls are TRBV28 and TRBJ1-3, with D perhaps matching TRBD1 (5 bases). Trimming took off 3 bases at V and 1 base at J, with 10 bases between the two ends. Germline loops: CDR1 MDHEN, CDR2 SYDVKM. This CDR3 comprises 15 residues. The CDR3 DNA reads TGTGCCAGCAGTTTTTGGGGGGAATCTGGAAACACCATATATTTT. Its translation is CASSFWGESGNTIYF.

This chain links TRBV6-5 with TRBJ1-3, with 7 bases that match TRBD1. V lost 5 bases and J lost 4; bases outside the gene matches: 5. Germline V CDR1 and CDR2: MNHEY, SVGAGI. The CDR3 consists of 14 residues. The CDR3 sequence: CASSRGDRGNTIYF. The CDR3 region has the DNA TGTGCCAGCAGTCGCGGGGACAGAGGAAACACCATATATTTT.

The J gene is TRBJ2-1, the V gene TRBV28; 7 bases align to TRBD2. The J segment lost 3 bases and the V segment lost 5 bases, leaving 13 bases of the junction unmatched. Germline V CDR1 and CDR2: MDHEN, SYDVKM. CDR3 size: 17 residues. The CDR3 nucleotides are TGTGCCAGCAGTCATGGGGGAGGGCCATTAGGCTACAATGAGCAGTTCTTC. Protein product: CASSHGGGPLGYNEQFF.

This chain joins TRBV5-1 and TRBJ2-4, with 9 nucleotides matching TRBD2. The germline CDR1 and CDR2 sequences are SGHRS and YFSETQ. V dropped 0 bases and J dropped 2; count of bases not matched to a gene: 3. The CDR3 is 16 residues long. The CDR3 loop is CASSLGAGGSKNIQYF. CDR3 DNA sequence: TGCGCCAGCAGCTTGGGGGCGGGGGGGTCCAAAAACATTCAGTACTTC.

The CDR3 nucleotides read TGTGCCAGCAGCTTAAGCGGACTGTACCAAAACACTGAAGCTTTCTTT. Amino acid sequence: CASSLSGLYQNTEAFF. The V and J genes are TRBV7-8 and TRBJ1-1, with D unclear. The CDR3 has 16 amino acids. Germline values: CDR1 SGHVS, CDR2 FQNEAQ. With 2 bases removed from V and 2 bases from J, the gap between germline ends came to 15 bases.

The chain is built from TRBV6-1 and TRBJ2-7; D possibly corresponds to TRBD2 (5 bases). Between the trimmed V and J ends, which lost 2 bases and 3 bases, there was a span of 14 bases. The CDR3 covers 15 residues. Germline CDR1 is MNHNS and CDR2 is SASEGT. The CDR3 is CASSESLASLYEQYF. The CDR3 DNA is TGTGCCAGCAGTGAATCGTTGGCTAGCCTCTACGAGCAGTACTTC.

The chain has TRBV5-5 and TRBJ2-2, with D possibly TRBD1 on 6 matching bases. Per the germline V gene, CDR1 is SGHKS and CDR2 is YYEKEE (reference sequence). The CDR3 has 16 amino acids. V was clipped by 6 bases and J by 0 bases, with 15 bases between them. This CDR3 reads CASTVGWDTNTGELFF. CDR3 DNA sequence: TGTGCCAGCACCGTAGGTTGGGACACGAACACCGGGGAGCTGTTTTTT. Based on the CDR3 plus reference TRBV5-5 and TRBJ2-2, the full variable domain is DAGVTQSPTHLIKTRGQQVTLRCSPISGHKSVSWYQQVLGQGPQFIFQYYEKEERGRGNFPDRFSARQFPNYSSELNVNALLLGDSALYLCASTVGWDTNTGELFFGEGSRLTVL.

The V gene is TRBV29-1, the J gene TRBJ2-7; 8 bases are a match to TRBD2. This CDR3 contains 10 residues. Trimming cost V 7 bases and J 7 bases; bases outside gene matches: 3. CDR1 is SQVTM and CDR2 is ANQGSEA in the germline V gene. CDR3 sequence: CSAGGSEQYF. CDR3 nucleotides: TGCAGCGCGGGGGGGTCGGAGCAGTACTTC.

Regarding this clone: Other DNA sequences in this sample translate to the same CDR3. This rearrangement joins TRBV5-4 to TRBJ2-2; 11 nucleotides line up with TRBD2. J was trimmed by 1 base and V by 4 bases; bases with no gene match: 3. Germline CDR1 reads SGHNT; CDR2 reads YYREEE (reference sequence). This CDR3 has 16 amino acids. DNA for the CDR3: TGTGCCAGCAGCCCCCTAGCGGGAGGGAACACCGGGGAGCTGTTTTTT. It codes for CASSPLAGGNTGELFF.

The V gene is TRBV5-1, the J gene TRBJ1-5; 7 bases fit TRBD1. Germline lookup yields CDR1 SGHRS and CDR2 YFSETQ. The CDR3 is made up of 16 amino acids. With V trimmed by 4 bases and J by 3 bases, 10 bases remained unmatched. CDR3 coding DNA: TGCGCCAGCAGCCCCCTACCGGGACAGCCCAATCAGCCCCAGCATTTT. Translated, it gives CASSPLPGQPNQPQHF.

V usage is TRBV7-8 and J usage is TRBJ1-2; tentatively, D is TRBD1 (5 bases). Germline V CDR1 and CDR2: SGHVS, FQNEAQ. Trimming removed 1 base from V and 2 bases from J, with 8 bases in between. This CDR3 spans 14 amino acids. The CDR3 loop reads CASSLGSGNYGYTF. As DNA, the CDR3 is TGTGCCAGCAGCTTAGGGTCAGGGAACTATGGCTACACCTTC.

The chain uses TRBV5-1 and TRBJ2-7; 7 positions agree with TRBD1. The V gene end was trimmed by 4 bases and the J gene end by 4 bases; junction bases not matched to a gene: 11. Germline V gene sequence: CDR1 SGHRS, CDR2 YFSETQ. The CDR3 contains 15 residues. In DNA, the CDR3 is TGCGCCAGCAGCGTGATCGACAGGGACGGATACGAGCAGTACTTC. It encodes CASSVIDRDGYEQYF.

The table lists this clone with a count of one. CDR3: CASSLGTDTEAFF. In DNA form, the CDR3 reads TGCGCCAGCAGCTTGGGGACAGACACTGAAGCTTTCTTT. The chain recombines TRBV5-1 with TRBJ1-1, with a tentative D call TRBD1 (6 bases). The germline gives CDR1 SGHRS, CDR2 YFSETQ. The CDR3 has 13 residues. Deletions cut 0 bases from V and 3 bases from J, with 6 bases between.

As DNA, the CDR3 is TGCGCCAGCAGCTTGGAACCGGGGAGATCATCTGGGGCCAACGTCCTGACTTTC. It translates to CASSLEPGRSSGANVLTF. The rearrangement joins TRBV5-1 to TRBJ2-6; possible D gene TRBD2, 5 bases. Trimming stripped 0 bases from V and 1 base from J, with 14 bases between. In germline, CDR1 is SGHRS, CDR2 YFSETQ. CDR3 length: 18 residues.

This clone has only one observation. V gene TRBV6-1 combines with J gene TRBJ2-7; D is possibly TRBD1 (6 bases). The CDR3 spans 15 residues. V lost 6 bases, J lost 1 base, and 16 bases lay in between. Germline V gives CDR1 MNHNS, CDR2 SASEGT. CDR3 amino acids: CASRVVRGQSYEQYF. For the CDR3, the DNA is TGTGCCAGCAGGGTGGTCAGGGGTCAGTCCTACGAGCAGTACTTC.

With respect to this clone: Other DNA sequences in this specimen translate into the identical CDR3. The V gene is TRBV2, the J gene TRBJ1-1; 8 bases agree with TRBD1. Germline CDR1 and CDR2: SNHLY and FYNNEI. The junction had 4 bases not matched to a gene; V was cut back by 2 bases and J by 5 bases. This CDR3 has 14 residues. For the CDR3, the DNA is TGTGCCAGCAGTGAATCATACAGGGGGACTGAAGCTTTCTTT. Translated, it gives CASSESYRGTEAFF.

The chain carries TRBV27 and TRBJ2-1, with 7 bases that match TRBD2. The CDR3 is 14 amino acids. With V trimmed by 5 bases and J by 2 bases, 3 bases remained unmatched. The germline gives CDR1 MNHEY, CDR2 SMNVEV (reference sequence). CDR3 nucleotide sequence: TGTGCCAGCAGTAGGGACTATACCTACAATGAGCAGTTCTTC. Its protein is CASSRDYTYNEQFF.

V usage is TRBV27 and J usage is TRBJ1-1, with D possibly matching TRBD1 (6 bases). V dropped 3 bases and J dropped 4 bases, with 12 bases sitting between them. This CDR3 region has 14 residues. Germline values: CDR1 MNHEY, CDR2 SMNVEV (reference sequence). CDR3 in amino acids: CASSFQGGGTEAFF. The CDR3 DNA sequence: TGTGCCAGCAGTTTCCAAGGGGGTGGCACTGAAGCTTTCTTT.

The chain carries TRBV27 and TRBJ2-7, with 9 positions matching TRBD1. Germline CDR1 reads MNHEY; CDR2 reads SMNVEV (reference sequence). This CDR3 is built from 13 residues. V lost 6 bases and J lost 4; bases outside the gene matches: 4. The CDR3 DNA reads as TGTGCCAGCAGCACAGGGGGCGGGTACGAGCAGTACTTC. Translation gives CASSTGGGYEQYF.

The chain combines TRBV5-4 with TRBJ1-1; no reliable D call. The CDR3 runs to 15 residues. Germline V CDR1 and CDR2: SGHNT, YYREEE (reference sequence). Trimming cost V 0 bases and J 7 bases, with 16 bases left between them. The CDR3 region has the DNA TGTGCCAGCAGCTTGGGTTTGGGAGGTTTAGGTGAAGCTTTCTTT. Residues: CASSLGLGGLGEAFF.

The V call is TRBV30, the J call TRBJ1-5; 7 bases match TRBD1. Looked up from germline, CDR1 is GTSNPN and CDR2 is SVGIG (reference sequence). This CDR3 contains 14 residues. Trimming removed 1 base from V and 4 bases from J; junction bases left unmatched: 4. The CDR3 region is CAWSASGGNQPQHF. CDR3 DNA sequence: TGTGCCTGGAGTGCCTCAGGGGGAAATCAGCCCCAGCATTTT.

V and J are TRBV27 and TRBJ2-5, with 7 positions matching TRBD2. V lost 4 bases and J lost 1; bases outside the gene matches: 9. CDR3 size: 16 residues. Per germline, CDR1 MNHEY and CDR2 SMNVEV (reference sequence). CDR3 sequence: CASSSNRGLTQETQYF. The CDR3 coding sequence is TGTGCCAGCAGTTCCAACCGGGGACTAACCCAAGAGACCCAGTACTTC.

This rearrangement joins TRBV5-1 to TRBJ1-3, with D unclear. Germline CDR1 and CDR2: SGHRS and YFSETQ. This CDR3 comprises 15 residues. Between the trimmed V and J ends, which lost 0 bases and 2 bases, there was a span of 9 bases. This chain's CDR3 is CASSLDGGTGNTIYF. The CDR3 DNA reads TGCGCCAGCAGCTTGGATGGAGGCACTGGAAACACCATATATTTT.

The V and J genes are TRBV29-1 and TRBJ2-3; D possibly corresponds to TRBD1 (6 bases). From germline, CDR1 is SQVTM and CDR2 ANQGSEA. V lost 4 bases and J lost 6, with 8 bases in between. The CDR3 is made up of 11 amino acids. CDR3 region: CSVGGHDTQYF. The CDR3 DNA reads as TGCAGCGTTGGGGGACACGATACGCAGTATTTT.

This rearrangement joins TRBV7-3 to TRBJ2-5; TRBD1 might be the D (6 bases). The V end was cut by 1 base, the J end by 5 bases, with 20 bases between. CDR3 length: 17 residues. From germline, CDR1 is SGHTA and CDR2 FQGTGA. DNA for the CDR3: TGTGCCAGCAGCTTAAAGTCGCAGGGGAGAATTACTGAGACCCAGTACTTC. It specifies CASSLKSQGRITETQYF. The full variable domain, with the rest looked up from reference TRBV7-3 and TRBJ2-5, is GAGVSQTPSNKVTEKGKYVELRCDPISGHTALYWYRQSLGQGPEFLIYFQGTGAADDSGLPNDRFFAVRPEGSVSTLKIQRTERGDSAVYLCASSLKSQGRITETQYFGPGTRLLVL.

The gene calls are TRBV25-1 and TRBJ2-1; 11 bases are a match to TRBD2. This CDR3 contains 18 residues. Germline trimming cut 0 bases from V and 2 bases from J; bases unmatched to any gene: 6. CDR1 is MGHDK and CDR2 is SYGVNS in the germline V gene. The chain's CDR3 is CASSEYFGTSGTYNEQFF. The DNA of the CDR3 is TGTGCCAGCAGTGAATATTTTGGGACTAGCGGCACCTACAATGAGCAGTTCTTC.

A remark on this clone: One junction end disagrees with the germline gene, perhaps due to a read error. The chain recombines TRBV6-6 with TRBJ1-3, with unresolved D. This CDR3 has 13 amino acids. CDR1 is MNHNY, CDR2 SVGAGI, per germline (reference sequence). The CDR3 loop reads CASSQAAGNTIYF. The DNA for the CDR3 is TGTGCCAGCAGCCAGGCCGCTGGGAACACCATATATTTT.

This clone was seen just once. The chain carries TRBV7-9 and TRBJ2-1, with TRBD2 identical over 12 bases. The CDR3 is 15 amino acids. CDR1 is SEHNR and CDR2 is FQNEAQ in the germline V gene (reference sequence). Trimming took 1 base from V and 8 from J; bases not matched to a gene: 3. The CDR3 here is CASSLGTSGIDEQFF. The CDR3 region has the DNA TGTGCCAGCAGCTTAGGGACTAGCGGGATCGATGAGCAGTTCTTC.

The chain has TRBV10-3 and TRBJ2-2, with 7 bases aligning to TRBD2. V lost 4 bases to trimming and J lost 0 bases; unmatched junction nucleotides: 5. CDR1 is ENHRY and CDR2 is SYGVKD in the germline V gene. CDR3 length: 16 amino acids. CDR3 residues: CAISAGGGSNTGELFF. CDR3 nucleotides: TGTGCCATCAGTGCTGGGGGAGGGTCGAACACCGGGGAGCTGTTTTTT.

The V gene is TRBV4-1, the J gene TRBJ1-5, with TRBD1 matching over 9 bases. The germline V gene encodes CDR1 MGHRA and CDR2 YSYEKL. The V gene end was trimmed by 2 bases and the J gene end by 6 bases; junction bases not matched to a gene: 8. The CDR3 sequence is 16 residues long. The CDR3 DNA reads TGCGCCAGCAGCCAAAATGCCGGGACAGGGTCTCAGCCCCAGCATTTT. It yields the protein CASSQNAGTGSQPQHF.

The rearrangement uses TRBV6-5 and TRBJ2-1; 7 positions agree with TRBD1. CDR3 length: 15 amino acids. Germline V gene data show CDR1 as MNHEY and CDR2 as SVGAGI. J gave up 6 bases and V 6 bases, and 11 bases lay outside the gene matches. CDR3 loop: CASSSSPGTVNEQFF. In DNA form, the CDR3 reads TGTGCCAGCAGCTCAAGCCCCGGGACAGTCAATGAGCAGTTCTTC.